One and the same sample provided the 21 T cell receptor beta chains below, sequenced in a study of cytomegalovirus exposure and HLA in healthy donors. PCR used 60 Vbeta primers and 13 Jbeta primers. Sequencing used immunoSEQ multiplex PCR; TCRdb keeps in-frame clones, though not all of them. The sample lists some 160,000 clones, around 74% occurring once. Sequencing was performed on PBMCs. The receptors were gathered from a woman aged 25 to 39 in good health and CMV-seronegative.

This sequence joins TRBV6-1 and TRBJ1-4; the match to TRBD1 covers 9 bases. J lost 7 bases, V lost 10 bases, and 10 bases had no gene match. The length of the CDR3 is 14 residues. Germline V gives CDR1 MNHNS, CDR2 SASEGT. The CDR3 bases are TGTGCCACTTACAAGGGACAGGGTAGTGAAAAACTGTTTTTT. Protein product: CATYKGQGSEKLFF.

This chain joins TRBV7-7 and TRBJ2-7; D may be TRBD1 (6 bases). Trimming cost V 5 bases and J 3 bases, with 14 bases left between them. This CDR3 region has 14 residues. Germline assignment: CDR1 SSHAT and CDR2 FNYEAQ (reference sequence). The CDR3 DNA reads as TGTGCCAGCAGCCCGAAGGACAGACACTACGAGCAGTACTTC. As protein: CASSPKDRHYEQYF.

The chain joins TRBV25-1 to TRBJ1-3; the D gene is possibly TRBD1 (6 bases). Germline CDR1 is MGHDK and CDR2 is SYGVNS. The CDR3 has 13 amino acids. The V gene lost 3 bases and the J gene lost 16 bases, with 19 bases spanning the gap. The CDR3: CASSEGAVAFQYF. CDR3 coding DNA: TGTGCCAGCAGTGAGGGGGCCGTGGCTTTTCAGTATTTT. The whole variable domain, remainder taken from reference TRBV25-1 and TRBJ1-3, is EADIYQTPRYLVIGTGKKITLECSQTMGHDKMYWYQQDPGMELHLIHYSYGVNSTEKGDLSSESTVSRIRTEHFPLTLESARPSHTSQYLCASSEGAVAFQYFGEGSWLTVV.

CDR3 DNA sequence: TGTGCCAGTACGCCGGGACAGGGGAGAAATGAGCAGTTCTTC. Translating it yields CASTPGQGRNEQFF. The chain has TRBV5-4 and TRBJ2-1, with 10 bases lining up with TRBD1. There are 14 residues in the CDR3. Germline V gene data show CDR1 as SGHNT and CDR2 as YYREEE (reference sequence). V dropped 8 bases and J dropped 7; count of bases not matched to a gene: 9.

This chain uses TRBV30 with TRBJ2-3; TRBD2 matches 11 bases. Per the germline V gene, CDR1 is GTSNPN and CDR2 is SVGIG (reference sequence). The ends lost 4 bases at V and 1 base at J; junction bases unmatched: 4. CDR3 length: 15 amino acids. In DNA, the CDR3 is TGTGCCTGGACTAGCGGGGGGCGGGGCACAGATACGCAGTATTTT. Its protein product is CAWTSGGRGTDTQYF.

Only a few counts were recorded for this clone. CDR3: CASGFRTGWQTEAFF. The CDR3 DNA sequence: TGTGCTAGTGGTTTCAGGACAGGGTGGCAAACTGAAGCTTTCTTT. V is TRBV12-5 and J is TRBJ1-1; 8 nucleotides match TRBD1. This CDR3 has 15 amino acids. With V trimmed by 3 bases and J by 5 bases, 8 bases remained unmatched. Germline V gene lookup returns CDR1 LGHNT and CDR2 FRNRAP.

The gene calls are TRBV28 and TRBJ1-2; 9 bases are a match to TRBD1. Per germline, CDR1 MDHEN and CDR2 SYDVKM. The V gene end was trimmed by 8 bases and the J gene end by 6 bases; junction bases not matched to a gene: 7. The CDR3 covers 13 residues. The CDR3 DNA is TGTGCCAGCTTTACAGGGGGCGTTAATGGCTACACCTTC. It specifies CASFTGGVNGYTF.

The J gene is TRBJ2-2, the V gene TRBV6-6; 11 positions agree with TRBD1. The CDR3 has 15 amino acids. V lost 2 bases to trimming and J lost 4 bases; unmatched junction nucleotides: 0. Germline-derived CDR1 and CDR2 are MNHNY and SVGAGI (reference sequence). The CDR3 DNA reads as TGTGCCAGCAGTTACGGGACAGGGGGCACCGGGGAGCTGTTTTTT. Amino acids: CASSYGTGGTGELFF.

The rearrangement joins TRBV6-1 to TRBJ2-7, with TRBD1 matching over 11 bases. The CDR3 is 14 amino acids. Unmatched junction bases numbered 7, after V lost 6 bases and J lost 6 bases. Germline V gene lookup returns CDR1 MNHNS and CDR2 SASEGT. CDR3: CASRGTGGSGEQYF. The CDR3 DNA reads as TGTGCCAGCAGGGGGACAGGGGGATCGGGCGAGCAGTACTTC.

The genes are TRBV29-1 and TRBJ1-1; D remains ambiguous. The CDR3 sequence is 13 residues long. CDR1 and CDR2 from the germline V gene are SQVTM and ANQGSEA. Trimming took 3 bases from V and 0 from J, leaving 8 bases between them. CDR3 protein: CSVEGNLNTEAFF. Here the CDR3 DNA reads TGCAGCGTTGAGGGCAATTTGAACACTGAAGCTTTCTTT.

The V call is TRBV21-1, the J call TRBJ2-5; the DNA was not used to check the table's D call, TRBD1. TRBJ2-7 explains the end of the DNA better; the J call may be wrong. TRBV21-1 is an annotated pseudogene. This CDR3 has 18 amino acids. This CDR3 is CASSTIQGQFQGVYEQYF. CDR3 bases: TGTGCCAGCAGCACGATCCAGGGACAGTTCCAAGGGGTTTACGAGCAGTACTTC.

The V call is TRBV19, the J call TRBJ2-1, with D possibly matching TRBD1 (5 bases). Trimming took 5 bases from V and 6 from J, leaving 17 bases between them. CDR1 LNHDA and CDR2 SQIVND come from the germline V gene (reference sequence). CDR3 length equals 15 residues. Here the CDR3 reads CASSRSTIRGNEQFF. The DNA of the CDR3 is TGTGCCAGTAGTCGTTCAACAATTAGGGGCAATGAGCAGTTCTTC.

V gene TRBV6-5 combines with J gene TRBJ1-1; TRBD1 matches at 7 bases. This CDR3 is 13 amino acids long. Germline V gene lookup returns CDR1 MNHEY and CDR2 SVGAGI. Trimming removed 2 bases from V and 3 bases from J; junction bases left unmatched: 0. This chain's CDR3 is CASSYRGHTEAFF. DNA for the CDR3: TGTGCCAGCAGTTACAGGGGGCACACTGAAGCTTTCTTT.

The chain recombines TRBV27 with TRBJ1-2, with a possible D match to TRBD1 (5 bases). The CDR3 spans 12 residues. The V and J ends lost 5 bases and 8 bases respectively, with 12 bases between them. Looked up from germline, CDR1 is MNHEY and CDR2 is SMNVEV (reference sequence). In DNA, the CDR3 is TGTGCCAGCAGTCCAACAGGTGCCGGCTACACCTTC. Residues: CASSPTGAGYTF.

DNA of the CDR3: TGTGCCAGCAGCCCCCGTCCAGTTCTGTTCGGGGAGCTGTTTTTT. Its translation is CASSPRPVLFGELFF. The rearrangement uses TRBV11-1 and TRBJ2-2; D ambiguous. V shed 5 bases and J shed 7 bases, with 17 bases lying between them. Germline V gene lookup returns CDR1 SGHAT and CDR2 FQDESV (reference sequence). The CDR3 has 15 amino acids. The full variable domain, rest sourced from reference TRBV11-1 and TRBJ2-2, is EAEVAQSPRYKITEKSQAVAFWCDPISGHATLYWYRQILGQGPELLVQFQDESVVDDSQLPKDRFSAERLKGVDSTLKIQPAELGDSAMYLCASSPRPVLFGELFFGEGSRLTVL.

The chain is built from TRBV7-9 and TRBJ1-4, with TRBD1 matching 9 bases. V lost 3 bases, J lost 10 bases, and 6 bases stayed unmatched. Germline V CDR1 and CDR2: SEHNR, FQNEAQ (reference sequence). CDR3 size: 14 residues. Here the CDR3 reads CASSLDRGDGKLFF. CDR3 in DNA: TGTGCCAGCAGCTTGGACAGGGGAGATGGAAAACTGTTTTTT.

The table lists this clone with a few counts. The genes are TRBV7-9 and TRBJ2-3, with D possibly matching TRBD2 (5 bases). V was pared by 1 base and J by 0 bases, with 14 bases between. The CDR3 spans 17 residues. Germline CDR1 SEHNR, CDR2 FQNEAQ (reference sequence). In DNA, the CDR3 is TGTGCCAGCAGCTTAGAAGGGCGGGTAGCTAGCACAGATACGCAGTATTTT. This translates into CASSLEGRVASTDTQYF. Drawing the rest from reference TRBV7-9 and TRBJ2-3, the complete variable domain is DTGVSQNPRHKITKRGQNVTFRCDPISEHNRLYWYRQTLGQGPEFLTYFQNEAQLEKSRLLSDRFSAERPKGSFSTLEIQRTEQGDSAMYLCASSLEGRVASTDTQYFGPGTRLTVL.

V usage is TRBV9 and J usage is TRBJ2-1, with 12 bases identical to TRBD2. CDR1 and CDR2 from the germline V gene are SGDLS and YYNGEE. The CDR3 covers 17 residues. The ends lost 4 bases at V and 12 bases at J; junction bases unmatched: 17. CDR3 nucleotide sequence: TGTGCCAGCAGCATAACTAGCGGGGGGCCAAGTTCCAATAGGCAGTTCTTC. The encoded protein is CASSITSGGPSSNRQFF.

A single count supports this clone. This chain links TRBV7-8 with TRBJ1-3, with TRBD1 as a possible D gene (6 bases). V was cut by 4 bases and J by 6 bases, with 13 bases left in between. The germline gives CDR1 SGHVS, CDR2 FQNEAQ. The CDR3 covers 14 residues. The CDR3: CASSSTGGLNTIYF. CDR3 DNA: TGTGCCAGCAGCTCGACAGGAGGTCTAAACACCATATATTTT.

The chain links TRBV18 to TRBJ1-4, with a possible D match to TRBD1 (6 bases). Between the trimmed V and J ends, which lost 6 bases and 7 bases, there was a span of 15 bases. CDR1 and CDR2 from the germline V gene are KGHSH and LQKENI. The CDR3 is 14 amino acids. DNA for the CDR3: TGTGCCAGCTCGCCCCCGGACAGTACTGAAAAACTGTTTTTT. This sequence encodes CASSPPDSTEKLFF.

V usage is TRBV25-1 and J usage is TRBJ1-4; possible D gene TRBD1, 5 bases. CDR3 length: 14 residues. Germline assignment: CDR1 MGHDK and CDR2 SYGVNS. Trimming left V 1 base short and J 8 bases short, with 11 bases between. The CDR3 coding sequence is TGTGCCAGCAGTGAATCAGGGAGGACGGAAAAACTGTTTTTT. Amino acid sequence: CASSESGRTEKLFF.